The 4 T cell receptor beta chains below were found in one sample sequenced in a study of glioma-infiltrating T cells after dendritic cell vaccination. Clones were sequenced by immunoSEQ multiplex PCR, and TCRdb holds only the in-frame ones, with some missing. The table has roughly 100,000 clones, around 90% seen once. The time point was: after dendritic cell vaccination, including at tumor progression/relapse. The source was blood, collected after dendritic cell vaccination. These receptors all stem from a human donor with glioblastoma.

This clone appeared once. The V call is TRBV11-2, the J call TRBJ2-3, with D possibly matching TRBD1 (6 bases). This CDR3 comprises 15 residues. With 4 bases removed from V and 6 bases from J, the gap between germline ends came to 17 bases. Germline CDR1 and CDR2: SGHAT and FQNNGV. The CDR3 reads CASSSAPQGLDTQYF. CDR3 coding DNA: TGTGCCAGCAGCTCCGCCCCTCAGGGGTTGGATACGCAGTATTTT.

This chain connects TRBV15 to TRBJ1-4; 8 nucleotides align to TRBD1. The germline gives CDR1 LNHNV, CDR2 YYDKDF (reference sequence). The CDR3 is 14 residues long. Trimming at V came to 4 bases and at J to 8 bases, leaving 6 bases not matched to a gene. The DNA of the CDR3 is TGTGCCACCAGCATGGCAGGGGGCAAGGAAAAACTGTTTTTT. Residues: CATSMAGGKEKLFF. The entire variable domain, with the rest obtained from reference TRBV15 and TRBJ1-4, is as follows: DAMVIQNPRYQVTQFGKPVTLSCSQTLNHNVMYWYQQKSSQAPKLLFHYYDKDFNNEADTPDNFQSRRPNTSFCFLDIRSPGLGDTAMYLCATSMAGGKEKLFFGSGTQLSVL.

The V and J genes are TRBV4-1 and TRBJ2-7; D gene ambiguous. The CDR3 extends over 14 amino acids. CDR1 is MGHRA and CDR2 is YSYEKL in the germline V gene. Trimming left V 0 bases short and J 4 bases short, with 10 bases between. Here the CDR3 reads CASSQDSGNYEQYF. In nucleotides, the CDR3 is TGCGCCAGCAGCCAAGACTCAGGAAATTACGAGCAGTACTTC.

J is TRBJ1-3 and V is TRBV4-1, with TRBD1 matching over 10 bases. Germline values: CDR1 MGHRA, CDR2 YSYEKL. The ends lost 4 bases at V and 2 bases at J; junction bases unmatched: 11. The length of the CDR3 is 18 residues. As DNA, the CDR3 is TGCGCCAGCAGCCCGGACAGGGGGATCAACAGCGCTGGAAACACCATATATTTT. Amino acid sequence: CASSPDRGINSAGNTIYF.